The sequence of this TCR beta chain was determined in a study of blood T cell repertoires in COVID-19. Looking at the study overall: Samples came from the United States, Italy and Spain, spanning acute and convalescent COVID-19.

Enrolled through a virtual design, the participants were between 18 and 89 years of age and came from around 25 US areas. Participant-reported clinical history was the basis for cohort assignment. Per the authors' pipeline: How many nucleated cells were present was estimated from reference gene primer amplification. Data came from immunoSEQ multiplex PCR; TCRdb stores just in-frame clones and leaves some out. Clone size and the V and J calls come from that table; the DNA yielded D and trimming. The repertoire has 490,000 or so clones, approximately 91% of them found once; the top ten carry more than 7.5%. Trimming cost V 3 bases and J 2 bases; bases outside gene matches: 11. CDR3 length: 17 residues. The germline V gene encodes CDR1 MGHRA and CDR2 YSYEKL.

The clonotype originates from a woman aged 55-69 years who had recovered from COVID-19. The chain employs TRBV4-1 and TRBJ2-7, with 9 nucleotides matching TRBD1. The sequencing input was PBMCs or T cells enriched from blood (not recorded which). The CDR3 DNA sequence: TGCGCCAGCAGCCAGGGTGCGACAGGGGGAATAACCTACGAGCAGTACTTC. Residues: CASSQGATGGITYEQYF.